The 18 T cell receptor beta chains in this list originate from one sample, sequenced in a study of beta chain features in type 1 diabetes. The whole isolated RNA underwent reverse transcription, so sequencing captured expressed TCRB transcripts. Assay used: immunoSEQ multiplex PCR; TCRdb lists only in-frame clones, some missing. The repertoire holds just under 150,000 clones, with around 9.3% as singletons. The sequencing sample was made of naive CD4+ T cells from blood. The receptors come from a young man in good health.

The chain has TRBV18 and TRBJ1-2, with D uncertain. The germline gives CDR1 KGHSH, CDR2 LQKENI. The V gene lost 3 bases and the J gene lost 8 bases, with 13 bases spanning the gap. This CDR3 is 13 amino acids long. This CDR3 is CASSPIRPLGYTF. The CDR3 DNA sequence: TGTGCCAGCTCACCTATCAGGCCCCTAGGCTACACCTTC.

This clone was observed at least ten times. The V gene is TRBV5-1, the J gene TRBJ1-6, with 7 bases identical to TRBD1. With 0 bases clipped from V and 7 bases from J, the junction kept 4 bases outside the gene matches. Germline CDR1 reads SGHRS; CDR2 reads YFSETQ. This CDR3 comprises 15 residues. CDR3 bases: TGCGCCAGCAGCTTGGAGGGGACAGTGAATTCACCCCTCCACTTT. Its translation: CASSLEGTVNSPLHF. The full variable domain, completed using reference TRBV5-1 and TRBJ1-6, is KAGVTQTPRYLIKTRGQQVTLSCSPISGHRSVSWYQQTPGQGLQFLFEYFSETQRNKGNFPGRFSGRQFSNSRSEMNVSTLELGDSALYLCASSLEGTVNSPLHFGNGTRLTVT.

CDR3 in amino acids: CAHASGYNSPLHF. CDR3 nucleotides: TGTGCCCACGCCTCGGGTTACAATTCACCCCTCCACTTT. The J gene is TRBJ1-6, the V gene TRBV6-5; D is ambiguous. CDR1 MNHEY and CDR2 SVGAGI come from the germline V gene. V lost 11 bases and J lost 7, with 15 bases in between. This CDR3 comprises 13 residues.

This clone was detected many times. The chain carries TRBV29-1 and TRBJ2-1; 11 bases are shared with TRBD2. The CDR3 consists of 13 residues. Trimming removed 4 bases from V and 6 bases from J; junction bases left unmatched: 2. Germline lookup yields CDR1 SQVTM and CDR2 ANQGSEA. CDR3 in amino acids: CSVGLAGPNEQFF. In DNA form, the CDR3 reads TGCAGCGTTGGACTAGCGGGGCCCAATGAGCAGTTCTTC.

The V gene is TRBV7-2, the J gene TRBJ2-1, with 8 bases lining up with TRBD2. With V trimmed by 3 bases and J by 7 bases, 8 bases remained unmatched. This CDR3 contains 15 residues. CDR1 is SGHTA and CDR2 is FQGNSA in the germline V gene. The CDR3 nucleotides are TGTGCCAGCAGCTTGGAGCTCTTAGCGGGAAATGAGCAGTTCTTC. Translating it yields CASSLELLAGNEQFF.

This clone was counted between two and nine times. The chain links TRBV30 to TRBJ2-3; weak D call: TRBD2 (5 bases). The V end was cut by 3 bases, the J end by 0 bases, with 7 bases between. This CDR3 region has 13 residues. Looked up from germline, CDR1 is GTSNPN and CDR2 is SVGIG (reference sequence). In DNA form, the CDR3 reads TGTGCCTGGAGCGAGGGTAGCACAGATACGCAGTATTTT. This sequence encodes CAWSEGSTDTQYF.

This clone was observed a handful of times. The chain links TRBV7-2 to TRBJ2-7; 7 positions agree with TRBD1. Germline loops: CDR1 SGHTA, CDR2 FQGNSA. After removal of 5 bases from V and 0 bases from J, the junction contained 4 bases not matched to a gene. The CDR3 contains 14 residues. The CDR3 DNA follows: TGTGCCAGCAGCCAGGACAGGAGCTCCTACGAGCAGTACTTC. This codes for CASSQDRSSYEQYF. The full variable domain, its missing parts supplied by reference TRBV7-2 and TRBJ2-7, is GAGVSQSPSNKVTEKGKDVELRCDPISGHTALYWYRQSLGQGLEFLIYFQGNSAPDKSGLPSDRFSAERTGGSVSTLTIQRTQQEDSAVYLCASSQDRSSYEQYFGPGTRLTVT.

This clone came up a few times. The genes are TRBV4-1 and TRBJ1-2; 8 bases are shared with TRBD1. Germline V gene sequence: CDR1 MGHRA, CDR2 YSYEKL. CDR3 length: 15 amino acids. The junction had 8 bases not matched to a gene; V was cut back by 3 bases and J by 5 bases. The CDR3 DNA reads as TGCGCCAGCAGCCATCAGTCGGGACAGGCTTATGGCTACACCTTC. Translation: CASSHQSGQAYGYTF.

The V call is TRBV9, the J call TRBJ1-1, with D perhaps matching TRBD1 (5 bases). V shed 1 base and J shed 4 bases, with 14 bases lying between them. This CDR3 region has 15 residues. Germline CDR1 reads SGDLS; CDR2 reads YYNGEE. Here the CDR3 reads CASSVNVGGVTEAFF. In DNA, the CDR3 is TGTGCCAGCAGCGTAAACGTAGGAGGGGTCACTGAAGCTTTCTTT.

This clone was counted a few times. CDR3 in DNA: TGTGCCAGCAGTGAATCAGGGCAATCCAACGTCCTGACTTTC. This translates into CASSESGQSNVLTF. The chain links TRBV6-4 to TRBJ2-6, with a possible D match to TRBD1 (5 bases). V was cut by 3 bases and J by 8 bases, with 11 bases left in between. The CDR3 length is 14 residues. Per germline, CDR1 MRHNA and CDR2 SNTAGT.

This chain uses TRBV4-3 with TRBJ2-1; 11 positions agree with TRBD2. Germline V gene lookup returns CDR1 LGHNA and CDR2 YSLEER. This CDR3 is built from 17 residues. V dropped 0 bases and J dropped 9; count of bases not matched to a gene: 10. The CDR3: CASSQDRLAGGPGEQFF. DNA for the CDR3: TGCGCCAGCAGCCAAGATAGATTAGCGGGGGGGCCTGGTGAGCAGTTCTTC.

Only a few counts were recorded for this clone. As DNA, the CDR3 is TGTGCCAGCAGGAGGGGACAAGACACCGGGGAGCTGTTTTTT. Residues: CASRRGQDTGELFF. The chain links TRBV9 to TRBJ2-2; perhaps TRBD1 as D (6 bases). The CDR3 covers 14 residues. The ends were cut back, 5 bases at V and 3 bases at J, with 11 bases in the middle. Germline CDR1 SGDLS, CDR2 YYNGEE.

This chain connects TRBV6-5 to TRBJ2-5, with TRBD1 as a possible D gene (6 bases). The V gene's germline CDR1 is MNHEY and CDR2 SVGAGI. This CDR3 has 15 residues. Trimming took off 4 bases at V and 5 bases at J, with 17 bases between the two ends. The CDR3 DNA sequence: TGTGCCAGCAGTTTTGATCGCCTAGGACAGGAGACCCAGTACTTC. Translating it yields CASSFDRLGQETQYF.

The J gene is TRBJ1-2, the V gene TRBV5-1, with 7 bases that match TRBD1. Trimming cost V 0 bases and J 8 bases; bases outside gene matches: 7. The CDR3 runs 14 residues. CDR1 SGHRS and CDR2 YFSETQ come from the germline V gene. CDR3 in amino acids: CASSLGQGEVGYTF. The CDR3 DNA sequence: TGCGCCAGCAGCTTGGGACAGGGAGAGGTGGGCTACACCTTC. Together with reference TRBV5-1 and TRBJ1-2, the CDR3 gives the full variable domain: KAGVTQTPRYLIKTRGQQVTLSCSPISGHRSVSWYQQTPGQGLQFLFEYFSETQRNKGNFPGRFSGRQFSNSRSEMNVSTLELGDSALYLCASSLGQGEVGYTFGSGTRLTVV.

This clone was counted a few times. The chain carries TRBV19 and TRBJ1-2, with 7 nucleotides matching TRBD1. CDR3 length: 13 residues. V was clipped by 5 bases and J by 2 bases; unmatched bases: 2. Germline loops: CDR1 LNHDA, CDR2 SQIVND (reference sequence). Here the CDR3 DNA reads TGTGCCAGTAGTCAACAGGGGAACTATGGCTACACCTTC. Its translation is CASSQQGNYGYTF. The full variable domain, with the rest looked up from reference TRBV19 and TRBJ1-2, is DGGITQSPKYLFRKEGQNVTLSCEQNLNHDAMYWYRQDPGQGLRLIYYSQIVNDFQKGDIAEGYSVSREKKESFPLTVTSAQKNPTAFYLCASSQQGNYGYTFGSGTRLTVV.

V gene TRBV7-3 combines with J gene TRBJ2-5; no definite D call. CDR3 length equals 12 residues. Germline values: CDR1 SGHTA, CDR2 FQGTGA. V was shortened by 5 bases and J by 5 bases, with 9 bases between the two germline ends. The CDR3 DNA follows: TGTGCCAGCAGCCAGGTTGGGGAGACCCAGTACTTC. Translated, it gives CASSQVGETQYF.

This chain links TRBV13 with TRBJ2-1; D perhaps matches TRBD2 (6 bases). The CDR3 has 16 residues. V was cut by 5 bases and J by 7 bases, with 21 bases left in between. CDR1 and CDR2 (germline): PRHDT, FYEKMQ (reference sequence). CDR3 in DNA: TGTGCCAGCAGCCTGAAGCGGGTCCTCACGGTAAATGAGCAGTTCTTC. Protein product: CASSLKRVLTVNEQFF.

The CDR3 loop is CASSLGGRSYEQYF. DNA for the CDR3: TGCGCCAGCAGCTTGGGGGGGAGGTCCTACGAGCAGTACTTC. This chain joins TRBV5-1 and TRBJ2-7; TRBD2 is a possible D gene (6 bases). Germline CDR1 SGHRS, CDR2 YFSETQ. V shed 0 bases and J shed 1 base, with 8 bases lying between them. The CDR3 length is 14 residues.